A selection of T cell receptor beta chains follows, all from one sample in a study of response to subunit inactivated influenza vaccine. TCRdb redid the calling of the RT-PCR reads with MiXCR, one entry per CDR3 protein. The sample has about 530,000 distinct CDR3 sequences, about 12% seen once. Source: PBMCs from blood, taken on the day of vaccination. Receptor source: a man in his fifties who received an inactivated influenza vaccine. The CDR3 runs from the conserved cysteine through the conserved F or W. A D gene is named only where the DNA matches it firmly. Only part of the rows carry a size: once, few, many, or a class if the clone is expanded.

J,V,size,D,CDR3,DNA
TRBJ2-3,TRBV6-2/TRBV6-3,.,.,CANHLGRTDTQYF,TGTGCCAACCATCTCGGCCGCACAGATACGCAGTATTTT
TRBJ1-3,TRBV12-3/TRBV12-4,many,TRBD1,CASRSTDRVVGNTIYF,TGTGCCAGCAGATCAACCGACAGGGTCGTCGGAAACACCATATATTTT
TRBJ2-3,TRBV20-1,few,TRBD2,CSARGAGTSGGTSTDTQYF,TGCAGTGCTAGAGGGGCCGGGACTAGCGGGGGGACTAGCACAGATACGCAGTATTTT
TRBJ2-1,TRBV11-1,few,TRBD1,CASSLGGTGVTNEQFF,TGTGCCAGCAGCTTAGGCGGGACAGGGGTAACCAATGAGCAGTTCTTC
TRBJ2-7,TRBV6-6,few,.,CASSSPLDEQYF,TGTGCCAGCAGTTCACCTTTGGACGAGCAGTACTTC
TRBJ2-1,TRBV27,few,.,CASSFSLTNGEQFF,TGTGCCAGCAGTTTTAGCTTGACGAATGGAGAGCAGTTCTTC
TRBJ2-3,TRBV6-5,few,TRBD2,CASRDPRTSASTDTQYF,TGTGCCAGCAGAGATCCTCGGACTAGCGCTAGCACAGATACGCAGTATTTT
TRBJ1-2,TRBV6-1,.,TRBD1,CASIGQGIYGYTF,TGTGCCAGCATTGGACAGGGGATTTATGGCTACACCTTC
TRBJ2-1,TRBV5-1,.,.,CASSFRQSIVNNEQFF,TGCGCCAGCAGCTTTAGACAGTCCATAGTCAACAATGAGCAGTTCTTC
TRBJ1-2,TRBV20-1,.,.,CSMSSYGYTF,TGCAGTATGTCCAGCTATGGCTACACCTTC
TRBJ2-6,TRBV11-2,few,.,CASSTLNRENSGANVLTF,TGTGCCAGCAGCACACTGAACAGGGAAAACTCTGGGGCCAACGTCCTGACTTTC
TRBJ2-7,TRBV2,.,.,CASSVKGFSYEQYF,TGTGCCAGCAGTGTTAAGGGGTTTAGCTACGAGCAGTACTTC
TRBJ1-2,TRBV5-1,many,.,CASSPGVGVDYGYTF,TGCGCCAGCAGCCCTGGCGTGGGGGTGGACTATGGCTACACCTTC
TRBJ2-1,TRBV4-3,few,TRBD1,CASSQNGQGDEQFF,TGCGCCAGCAGCCAAAATGGACAGGGGGATGAGCAGTTCTTC
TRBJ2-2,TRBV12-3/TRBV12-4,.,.,CASSFGPPALAGELFF,TGTGCCAGCAGTTTTGGCCCTCCGGCACTTGCCGGGGAGCTGTTTTTT
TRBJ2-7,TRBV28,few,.,CASSSDSSPYYEQYF,TGTGCCAGCAGTTCGGACTCAAGCCCCTACTACGAGCAGTACTTC
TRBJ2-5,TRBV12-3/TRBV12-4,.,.,CASSFGSGAAETQYF,TGTGCCAGCAGTTTCGGTTCCGGGGCGGCGGAGACCCAGTACTTC
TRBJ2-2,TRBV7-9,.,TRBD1,CASSPGQVTGELFF,TGTGCCAGCAGCCCGGGACAGGTCACCGGGGAGCTGTTTTTT
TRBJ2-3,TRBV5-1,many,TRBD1,CASSSGDRYSDTQYF,TGCGCCAGCAGCTCCGGGGACAGATATTCAGATACGCAGTATTTT
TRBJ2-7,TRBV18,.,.,CASSPFLGRTGSYEQYF,TGTGCCAGCTCACCATTCTTAGGCCGCACGGGCTCCTACGAGCAGTACTTC
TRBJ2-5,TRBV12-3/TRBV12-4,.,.,CASSPGAVQETQYF,TGTGCCAGCAGTCCAGGGGCAGTCCAAGAGACCCAGTACTTC
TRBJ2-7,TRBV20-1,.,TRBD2,CSAVPSGGSYEQYF,TGCAGTGCTGTGCCTAGCGGGGGCTCCTACGAGCAGTACTTC
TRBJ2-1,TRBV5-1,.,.,CASDERVPNYNEQFF,TGCGCCAGCGATGAAAGAGTCCCGAATTACAATGAGCAGTTCTTC